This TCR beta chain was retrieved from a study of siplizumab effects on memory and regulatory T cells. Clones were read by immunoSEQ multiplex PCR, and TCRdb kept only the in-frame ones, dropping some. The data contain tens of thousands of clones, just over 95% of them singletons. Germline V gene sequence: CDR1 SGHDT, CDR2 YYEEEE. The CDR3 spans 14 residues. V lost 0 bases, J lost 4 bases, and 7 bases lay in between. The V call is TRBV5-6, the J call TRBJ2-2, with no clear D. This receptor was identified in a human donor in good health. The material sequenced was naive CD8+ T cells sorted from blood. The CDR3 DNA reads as TGTGCCAGCAGCTTGGCCGGGTCCACCGGGGAGCTGTTTTTT. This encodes CASSLAGSTGELFF.